The rows below give T cell receptor beta chains drawn from one sample of a study of human T cells and chemical hapten exposure. TCRdb ran MiXCR on the RACE reads and lists one entry per CDR3 protein. The sample includes about 57,000 distinct CDR3 sequences, approximately 8.6% seen only once; the top ten take 10% to 15%. The material was whole blood, obtained in connection with sensitization to the hapten diphenylcyclopropenone (DPC). The origin of the receptors is a middle-aged woman with alopecia areata. Some clones in this sample may be carry-over from other donors' samples. Each CDR3 is given with its conserved first and last residue. Each record gives: clone size, V gene, D gene, J gene, CDR3 DNA, CDR3 protein. The D gene is left open where the match is weak. Size is omitted from some rows. Given values are once, few, many or a class for expanded clones.

NA	TRBV10-3	NA	TRBJ2-3	TGTGCCATCAAAGGGGCTTTTAGCACAGATACGCAGTATTTT	CAIKGAFSTDTQYF
NA	TRBV5-1	NA	TRBJ2-1	TGCGCCAGCAGCTGGGCGAATGAGCAGTTCTTC	CASSWANEQFF
many	TRBV20-1	TRBD2	TRBJ2-3	TGCAGTGCTGGGGGACTATTGACAGATACGCAGTATTTT	CSAGGLLTDTQYF
many	TRBV20-1	TRBD1	TRBJ2-7	TGCAGTGCCAAAGGGACAGGTGCTACCTACGAGCAGTACTTC	CSAKGTGATYEQYF
many	TRBV20-1	NA	TRBJ1-1	TGCAGTGCTAGAGAGGGGAAGGGGTCACGAACTGAAGCTTTCTTT	CSAREGKGSRTEAFF
many	TRBV15	NA	TRBJ1-5	TGTGCCACCAGCTTCCACAGGGTAGGAAGTCAGCCCCAGCATTTT	CATSFHRVGSQPQHF
NA	TRBV30	NA	TRBJ1-4	TGTGCCAGACAGACAGCGAATGAAAAACTGTTTTTT	CARQTANEKLFF
few	TRBV30	NA	TRBJ2-1	TGTGCCTGGAGTGTAGGCGGGCCAGGGACTGAGCAGTTCTTC	CAWSVGGPGTEQFF
many	TRBV29-1	NA	TRBJ2-5	TGCAGCGTTGAGCCCCAAGAGACCCAGTACTTC	CSVEPQETQYF
NA	TRBV27	TRBD2	TRBJ2-2	TGTGCCAGCAGTTTAGGGACTAGCCGTAACACCGGGGAGCTGTTTTTT	CASSLGTSRNTGELFF
many	TRBV12-3/TRBV12-4	TRBD1	TRBJ1-6	TGTGCCAGCAGCAGGAACAGGGGCCCTGTTTCCTATAATTCACCCCTCCACTTT	CASSRNRGPVSYNSPLHF
NA	TRBV29-1	NA	TRBJ2-3	TGCAGCGTTGAAGATGGAGTCACAGATACGCAGTATTTT	CSVEDGVTDTQYF
many	TRBV7-8	NA	TRBJ1-6	TGTGCCAGCAGCCCGGAGGAGTTGAGGACATATTCACCCCTCCACTTT	CASSPEELRTYSPLHF
many	TRBV20-1	NA	TRBJ1-1	TGCAGTGCTAGGGCCCCTGGACGTATGAACACTGAAGCTTTCTTT	CSARAPGRMNTEAFF
many	TRBV6-6	TRBD1	TRBJ2-4	TGTGCCAGCAGTTACCAGGGGGCTGCCAAAAACATTCAGTACTTC	CASSYQGAAKNIQYF
many	TRBV28	NA	TRBJ2-7	TGTGCCAGCACCTCCCGCGGGTCATCCGAGCAGTACTTC	CASTSRGSSEQYF
many	TRBV20-1	NA	TRBJ2-7	TGCAGTGCTAGCCTGGGGGAAACGGCGGGGGAGCAGTACTTC	CSASLGETAGEQYF
many	TRBV29-1	TRBD2	TRBJ2-3	TGCAGCGTTGATGCCCCCGGGAGGTCCACAGATACGCAGTATTTT	CSVDAPGRSTDTQYF
many	TRBV29-1	NA	TRBJ2-7	TGCAGCGTTTGGAGGGGTGAGCAGTACTTC	CSVWRGEQYF
many	TRBV7-8	TRBD1	TRBJ1-3	TGTGCCAGCAGCAGACGGGACAGCGCATCTGGAAACACCATATATTTT	CASSRRDSASGNTIYF
NA	TRBV6-2/TRBV6-3	NA	TRBJ1-5	TGTGCCAGCAAGGCCGAGGGGCCCCAGCATTTT	CASKAEGPQHF
many	TRBV11-2	NA	TRBJ2-5	TGTGCCAGCAGCTTGGACTTCCAAGAGACCCAGTACTTC	CASSLDFQETQYF
NA	TRBV4-1	NA	TRBJ1-6	TGCGCCAGCAGCCAAGATCTAATGGGGAATTCACCCCTCCACTTT	CASSQDLMGNSPLHF
many	TRBV2	NA	TRBJ1-5	TGTGCCAGTCAGACATCAACAGGGCAGCCCCAGCATTTT	CASQTSTGQPQHF
NA	TRBV7-8	NA	TRBJ2-3	TGTGCCAGCAGCGCACTGGGGGACACAGATACGCAGTATTTT	CASSALGDTDTQYF
many	TRBV18	NA	TRBJ1-2	TGTGCCAGCTCACCAAGGGGGAACTATGGCTACACCTTC	CASSPRGNYGYTF
many	TRBV2	TRBD1	TRBJ1-4	TGTGCCAGCAGGACAGGGACAACTAATGAAAAACTGTTTTTT	CASRTGTTNEKLFF
few	TRBV20-1	TRBD2	TRBJ2-2	TGCAGTGCTAGATCCATCCAGACTAGCGGGGATTCTACCGGGGAGCTGTTTTTT	CSARSIQTSGDSTGELFF
many	TRBV6-6	TRBD1	TRBJ1-2	TGTGCCAGCACGAAGGAAGGGGGCGAGTATGGCTACACCTTC	CASTKEGGEYGYTF
many	TRBV7-3	NA	TRBJ1-1	TGTGCCAGCAGCTTGGACCACATGAACACTGAAGCTTTCTTT	CASSLDHMNTEAFF
many	TRBV30	NA	TRBJ1-3	TGTGCCTGGAGTGGATTGAGTGAGTCTGGAAACACCATATATTTT	CAWSGLSESGNTIYF
many	TRBV12-3/TRBV12-4	NA	TRBJ2-7	TGTGCCAGCAACGAGCAGTACTTC	CASNEQYF
many	TRBV3-1	TRBD2	TRBJ2-5	TGTGCCAGCAGCCCTACTAGCGGGGGGGACCTATTCCAAGAGACCCAGTACTTC	CASSPTSGGDLFQETQYF
once	TRBV12-3/TRBV12-4	NA	TRBJ2-1	TGTGCCAGCAGTCACAGCATCTCCTACAATGAGCAGTTCTTC	CASSHSISYNEQFF
many	TRBV21-1	NA	TRBJ2-1	TGTGCCAGCAGCAAAAAAGACAGGTTAGGTGAGCAGTTCTTC	CASSKKDRLGEQFF
few	TRBV10-3	TRBD1	TRBJ1-5	TGTGCCATCAGTGAGTCCGGGACAGCGAATAGCAATCAGCCCCAGCATTTT	CAISESGTANSNQPQHF
NA	TRBV14	NA	TRBJ2-6	TGTGCCAGCAGCCCAACTAACAGGGCCTCTGGGGCCAACGTCCTGACTTTC	CASSPTNRASGANVLTF
many	TRBV27	NA	TRBJ2-3	TGTGCCAGCAGTTTATCTGCCCACGGCCGGGATACGCAGTATTTT	CASSLSAHGRDTQYF
few	TRBV13	NA	TRBJ1-4	TGTGCCAGCAGCGCCGAAGGATCCGGGGGTGAAAAACTGTTTTTT	CASSAEGSGGEKLFF
many	TRBV6-5	TRBD1	TRBJ1-2	TGTGCCAGGGAGACAGGGAACGGCTACACCTTC	CARETGNGYTF